The TCR beta chain described here comes from a study of T cell clonotyping in hematopoietic cell transplantation (dated by TCRdb to the early 2020s). For the wider study: Recipient samples taken before transplant were obtained following cytoreduction. Recruitment of patients was conducted between late 2015 and January 2017, and follow-up was continued until late 2020 or death. A total of 130 to 150 blood samples were gathered in the study from a few dozen consecutive transplant recipients along with their related donors.

The immunoSEQ assay, a bias-controlled multiplex PCR with V- and J-specific primers, was used to amplify TCR beta CDR3 regions from genomic DNA. A second PCR step added a proprietary barcode and Illumina adapter sequences to the CDR3 amplicons. An Illumina MiSeq instrument was used for sequencing of the CDR3 libraries. The source study handled its data this way. Export and quality control were done with immunoSEQ Analyzer 3.0, while downstream analyses used R Bioconductor and Immunarch. Only productive rearrangements in the normalized downsampled data set were used to calculate repertoire metrics. Clonotypes larger than 5 templates in the normalized cohort were defined as pathologically expanded. The Inverse Simpson Index served as the measure of repertoire diversity. The non-normalized data set was used for CMV-specificity analyses so that all clonotypes could be captured. As stored in TCRdb, this immuneACCESS dataset retains in-frame rearrangements with V and J assigned. A fraction of the clones does not appear; measured against another copy, unresolved V genes explain less than half of the discrepancy, and the remainder lacks a known reason. V, J and clone size derive from that table, while D and trimming were established from the DNA sequence. The sample table lists about 18,000 clones, roughly 88% of them with a count of one. The top ten hold under 9.5% of the sample.

The sample's time point label is to be understood as: recipient sample about 28 days before transplant, after cytoreduction. Recipient blood was collected about 28 days before transplant and at days 30, 100 and 180 after transplant. Nuclei Lysis Solution was used to extract genomic DNA from fresh or cryopreserved unfractionated peripheral blood mononuclear cells. Overall study results and their limits: The sample size was limited, and because cells were not sorted, the contributions of CD4 and CD8 repertoires could not be separated. Recipient repertoires showed only a small fraction of overlap with donor repertoires, and over 95% appeared de novo at the given depth. Broader posttransplant TCR repertoire diversity was predicted by donor and pretransplant recipient Inverse Simpson Index values. After transplant, TCR diversity in recipients dropped, and pathologically expanded clonotypes increased progressively from day 30 to day 180.

Worth noting for this clone: What this receptor recognizes is not known. No much larger clone is present one base from it, and per-base qualities are unavailable.

The TCR sequence derives from a man aged 45-65 years with acute myeloid leukemia. Some clones in this sample may be carry-over from other donors' samples. The input for sequencing was peripheral blood mononuclear cells, taken before stem cell transplant.

The CDR3 protein sequence reads: CASSQEWRGGIKNTQYF. At the DNA level, the sequence is TGCGCCAGCAGCCAAGAATGGAGGGGGGGAATTAAGAATACGCAGTATTTT. The rearrangement combines TRBV4-3 with TRBJ2-3; TRBD2 is perhaps the D gene, given 7 matching bases. The CDR3 contains 17 residues, cysteine and phenylalanine counted. Only CDR3 DNA is held: 51 bases, read in frame from base 1. V and J lose 0 bases and 7 bases, and a span of 20 bases separates them. The germline V gene yields LGHNA for CDR1 and YSLEER for CDR2.